This T cell receptor beta chain was sequenced for a study of CD8 T cells in ankylosing spondylitis (dated by TCRdb to about 2017). Context from the whole study: The study profiled T cell receptor beta repertoires in healthy donors and ankylosing spondylitis patients to find disease-linked TCR variants. The full study cohort was made up of 25 ankylosing spondylitis patients and roughly 98 healthy donors. Samples of peripheral blood were taken, and for ankylosing spondylitis patients, synovial fluid was collected as well.

The run used an Illumina HiSeq 2500. Quantitative 5'-RACE with molecular barcodes was used to prepare TCR beta libraries. Per the original workflow: A new computational method based on a probabilistic model of VDJ rearrangement was used to identify disease-linked TCR variants. Starting from the raw public reads, TCRdb applied fastp trimming at Q25, assembled clones with MiXCR and retained in-frame beta chains. CDR3 protein duplicates are merged, each entry listing the most common genes and DNA. The authors' filters were not applied to this entry. The sample profile shows 250,000 or so distinct CDR3 sequences; about 11% of them were found once. The top ten constitute 6.8% of the sample. Summary of the overall study and its limitations: The disease-linked clones had a CD8+ phenotype and were found at relatively low frequencies in peripheral blood. According to the report, matched synovial fluid samples from ankylosing spondylitis patients were significantly enriched for the disease-linked clones. Blood from ankylosing spondylitis patients appeared to be characterized by a TCR beta motif composed of under 10 highly homologous amino acid variants. Some of the motif variants had been reported before in the synovial fluid and blood of reactive arthritis patients, a finding that suggests common disease-initiation mechanisms.

Trimming takes 5 bases off V and 5 bases off J; junction bases not matched to a gene: 7. Its CDR3 holds 14 amino acids, cysteine through phenylalanine. CDR3 DNA is the only sequence kept; it has 42 bases, read in frame from the first base. Sequences PRHDT (CDR1) and FYEKMQ (CDR2) are obtained from the germline V gene (reference sequence). This clonotype came up a few times. It has no known antigen specificity. No clone much larger than this one lies a single base away; base qualities are absent. The sequence came from a male donor with ankylosing spondylitis or in good health (not recorded which). This chain joins TRBV13 to TRBJ2-7; 9 bases in between match TRBD1. The sequenced material came from blood, either unsorted or a sorted T cell fraction (not recorded which). In nucleotides, the sequence is TGTGCCAGCAGCAACTGGGACAGGGAGAACGAGCAGTACTTC. It codes for CASSNWDRENEQYF.